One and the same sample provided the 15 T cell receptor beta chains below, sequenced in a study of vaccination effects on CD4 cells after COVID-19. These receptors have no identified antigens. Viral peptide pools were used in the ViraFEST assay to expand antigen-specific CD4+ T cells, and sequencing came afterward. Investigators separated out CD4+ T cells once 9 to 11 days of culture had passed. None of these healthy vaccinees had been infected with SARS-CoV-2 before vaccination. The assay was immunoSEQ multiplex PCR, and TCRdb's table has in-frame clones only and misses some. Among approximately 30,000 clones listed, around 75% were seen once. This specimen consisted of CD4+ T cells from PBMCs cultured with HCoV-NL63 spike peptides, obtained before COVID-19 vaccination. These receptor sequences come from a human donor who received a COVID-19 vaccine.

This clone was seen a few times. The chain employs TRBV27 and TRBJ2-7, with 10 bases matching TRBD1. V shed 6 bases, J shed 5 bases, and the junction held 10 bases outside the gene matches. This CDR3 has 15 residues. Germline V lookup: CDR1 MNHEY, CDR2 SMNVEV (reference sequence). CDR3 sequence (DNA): TGTGCCAGCAGCTTAAGACAGGGGGCAGGCCACGAGCAGTACTTC. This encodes CASSLRQGAGHEQYF.

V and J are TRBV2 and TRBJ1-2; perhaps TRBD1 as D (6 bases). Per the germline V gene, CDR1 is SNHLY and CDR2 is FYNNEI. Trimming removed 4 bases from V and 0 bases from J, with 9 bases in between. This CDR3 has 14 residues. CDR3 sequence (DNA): TGTGCCAGCAGTGTAACAGGGTCTAACTATGGCTACACCTTC. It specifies CASSVTGSNYGYTF.

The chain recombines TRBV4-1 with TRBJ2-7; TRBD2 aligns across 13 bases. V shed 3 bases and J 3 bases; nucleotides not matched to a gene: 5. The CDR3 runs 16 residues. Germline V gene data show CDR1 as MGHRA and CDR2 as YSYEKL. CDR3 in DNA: TGCGCCAGCAGCCACCTTAGGACTAGCGGGAGCTACGAGCAGTACTTC. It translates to CASSHLRTSGSYEQYF.

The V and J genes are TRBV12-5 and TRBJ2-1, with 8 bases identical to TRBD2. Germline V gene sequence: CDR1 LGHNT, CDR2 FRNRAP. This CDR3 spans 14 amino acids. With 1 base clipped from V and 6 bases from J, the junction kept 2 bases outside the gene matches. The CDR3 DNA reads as TGTGCTAGTGGTTTGGCGGGGGGGGCCAATGAGCAGTTCTTC. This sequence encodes CASGLAGGANEQFF.

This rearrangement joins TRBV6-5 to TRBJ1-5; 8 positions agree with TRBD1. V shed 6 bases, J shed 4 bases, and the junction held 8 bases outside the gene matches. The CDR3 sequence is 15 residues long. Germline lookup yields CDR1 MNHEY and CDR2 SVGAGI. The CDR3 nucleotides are TGTGCCAGCAGATTTAGACAGGGGTGGAATCAGCCCCAGCATTTT. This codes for CASRFRQGWNQPQHF.

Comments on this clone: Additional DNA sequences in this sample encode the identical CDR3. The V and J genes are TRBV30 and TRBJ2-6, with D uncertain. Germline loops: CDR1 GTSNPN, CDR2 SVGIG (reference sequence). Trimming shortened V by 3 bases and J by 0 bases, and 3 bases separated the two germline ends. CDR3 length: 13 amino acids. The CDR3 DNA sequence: TGTGCCTGGAGAAACTCTGGGGCCAACGTCCTGACTTTC. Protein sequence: CAWRNSGANVLTF.

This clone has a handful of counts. For the CDR3, the DNA is TGTGCCAGCAGTGAAGGGGGTAGCGGGAAGGAGACCCAGTACTTC. Translation: CASSEGGSGKETQYF. The chain employs TRBV6-1 and TRBJ2-5; 8 nucleotides line up with TRBD2. The CDR3 contains 15 residues. Trimming removed 1 base from V and 5 bases from J; junction bases left unmatched: 6. The V gene's germline CDR1 is MNHNS and CDR2 SASEGT.

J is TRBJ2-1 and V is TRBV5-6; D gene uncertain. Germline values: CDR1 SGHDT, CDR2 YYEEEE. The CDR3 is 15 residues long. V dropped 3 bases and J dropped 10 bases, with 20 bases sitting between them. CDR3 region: CASSSVPFLLGEQFF. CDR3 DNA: TGTGCCAGCAGCTCCGTGCCGTTTCTCCTAGGGGAGCAGTTCTTC.

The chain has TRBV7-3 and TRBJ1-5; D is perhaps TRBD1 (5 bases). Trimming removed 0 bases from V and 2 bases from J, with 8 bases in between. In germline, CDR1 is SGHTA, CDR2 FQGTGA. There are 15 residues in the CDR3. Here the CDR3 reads CASSLTGQGNQPQHF. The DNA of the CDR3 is TGTGCCAGCAGCTTAACGGGGCAGGGCAATCAGCCCCAGCATTTT.

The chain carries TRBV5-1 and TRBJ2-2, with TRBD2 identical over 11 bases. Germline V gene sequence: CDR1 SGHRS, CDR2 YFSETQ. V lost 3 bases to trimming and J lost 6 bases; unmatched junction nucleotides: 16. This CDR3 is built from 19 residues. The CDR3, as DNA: TGCGCCAGCAGCTCGACCGGGACTAGCGGTTATGAACGGGCCGGGGAGCTGTTTTTT. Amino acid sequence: CASSSTGTSGYERAGELFF.

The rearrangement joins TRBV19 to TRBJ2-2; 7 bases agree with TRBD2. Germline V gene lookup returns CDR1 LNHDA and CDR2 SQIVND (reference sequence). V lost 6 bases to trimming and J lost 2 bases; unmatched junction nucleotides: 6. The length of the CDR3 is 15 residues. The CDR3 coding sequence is TGTGCCAGTAGGGCCAGCGGGATTAACACCGGGGAGCTGTTTTTT. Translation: CASRASGINTGELFF.

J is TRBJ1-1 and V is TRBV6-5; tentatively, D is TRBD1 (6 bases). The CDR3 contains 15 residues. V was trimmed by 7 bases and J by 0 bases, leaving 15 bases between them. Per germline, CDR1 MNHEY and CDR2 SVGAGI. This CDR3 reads CASTVDRIMNTEAFF. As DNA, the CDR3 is TGTGCCAGCACCGTAGACAGGATCATGAACACTGAAGCTTTCTTT.

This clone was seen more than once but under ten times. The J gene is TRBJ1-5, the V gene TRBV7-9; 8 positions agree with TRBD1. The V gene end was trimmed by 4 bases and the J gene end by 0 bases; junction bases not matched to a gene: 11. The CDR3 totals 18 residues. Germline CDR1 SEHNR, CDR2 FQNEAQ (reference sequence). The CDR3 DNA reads TGTGCCAGCAGCTCTTCGCGACAGGGGAGAGGTAGCAATCAGCCCCAGCATTTT. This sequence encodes CASSSSRQGRGSNQPQHF.

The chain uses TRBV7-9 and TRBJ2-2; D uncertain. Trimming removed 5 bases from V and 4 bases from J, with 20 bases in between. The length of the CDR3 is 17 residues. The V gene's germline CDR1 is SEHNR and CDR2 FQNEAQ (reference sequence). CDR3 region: CASSDLILGLTTGELFF. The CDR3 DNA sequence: TGTGCCAGCAGCGACCTGATTCTCGGGCTTACCACCGGGGAGCTGTTTTTT.

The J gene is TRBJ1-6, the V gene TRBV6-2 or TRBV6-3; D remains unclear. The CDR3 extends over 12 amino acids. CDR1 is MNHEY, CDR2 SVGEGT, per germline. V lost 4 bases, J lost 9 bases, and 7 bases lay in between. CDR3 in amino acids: CASSSTRSPLHF. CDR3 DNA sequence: TGTGCCAGCAGTTCGACCCGTTCACCCCTCCACTTT.